This T cell receptor beta chain was recovered during a study of liver allograft versus peripheral blood T cells. Study details: Comparisons were made between T cell receptor repertoires found in transplanted livers and those circulating in recipients' peripheral blood. Study-wide results and limits: It was reported that the T cell receptor repertoires found inside liver allografts differed from those that were detected in peripheral blood.

TCRdb redid the calling of the reads with MiXCR, one entry per CDR3 protein. The sample shows roughly 1,800 distinct CDR3 sequences, 15% to 20% of them seen only once. Germline loops: CDR1 SGHNT, CDR2 YYREEE (reference sequence). The ends lost 4 bases at V and 2 bases at J; junction bases unmatched: 6. CDR3 size: 14 residues. This clonotype came up a few times. Its matching antigen is unknown. The TCR was taken from a human patient who had a liver transplant. These T cells may partly come from the graft donor. The rearrangement joins TRBV5-4 to TRBJ2-7; TRBD1 matches 7 bases. For the CDR3, the DNA is TGTGCCAGCAGCAAGAGACAGGGTACCTACGAGCAGTACTTC. This codes for CASSKRQGTYEQYF.